What follows describes a single TCR beta chain. As yet, its antigen is unknown. Using immunoSEQ multiplex PCR, the repertoire was profiled, and TCRdb retains in-frame clones only, with some absent. Here the sample spans some 86,000 clones, about nine tenths being singletons. The data stem from a study of graft-versus-host responses after intestinal transplantation. Study-level information: Recipients across the board were started on anti-thymocyte globulin induction, then kept on tacrolimus and steroids for two to four years. General study results and limits: Recipient marrow showed GvH clones, some seen first in ileum or blood. Allografts carried high graft-versus-host to host-versus-graft clonal ratios in patients having graft-donor T cell macrochimerism.

CDR3 length: 19 residues. Germline lookup yields CDR1 MGHRA and CDR2 YSYEKL. V gave up 3 bases and J gave up 3 bases, with 26 bases separating them. The chain employs TRBV4-1 and TRBJ1-2; possibly TRBD1 for D (5 bases). Sequences were derived from unstimulated CD8+ T cells sorted from spleen or lymph node cells, sampled before intestinal transplant. The TCR was taken from a human donor who received an intestinal transplant. For the CDR3, the DNA is TGCGCCAGCAGCCAGGAACGACTGTTGATGGGGGTTATTCACTATGGCTACACCTTC. Translation gives CASSQERLLMGVIHYGYTF.